The entry that follows covers one T cell receptor beta chain sequence. Sequencing was performed with immunoSEQ multiplex PCR; in TCRdb, only in-frame clones are kept and a portion is missing. The table lists 35,000 to 50,000 clones, around 90% of them singletons. This sample stems from a study of T cell changes during pregnancy in multiple sclerosis. The length of the CDR3 is 15 residues. Trimming removed 3 bases at V and 5 bases at J, with 13 bases between. CDR1 is SEHNR, CDR2 FQNEAQ, per germline (reference sequence). This chain connects TRBV7-9 to TRBJ1-4, with D perhaps TRBD1 (5 bases). This clonotype was sampled from a female donor with multiple sclerosis, enrolled in a pregnancy study. This material consisted of CD4+ T cells from peripheral blood mononuclear cells, taken in the second trimester of pregnancy. The CDR3 spells CASSFGGTGNEKLFF. The DNA of the CDR3 is TGTGCCAGCAGCTTTGGAGGGACGGGGAATGAAAAACTGTTTTTT. Looking up the rest from reference TRBV7-9 and TRBJ1-4 gives the full variable domain: DTGVSQNPRHKITKRGQNVTFRCDPISEHNRLYWYRQTLGQGPEFLTYFQNEAQLEKSRLLSDRFSAERPKGSFSTLEIQRTEQGDSAMYLCASSFGGTGNEKLFFGSGTQLSVL.